This TCR beta chain was documented in a study of blood T cell repertoires in COVID-19. Participants were aged roughly 18 to 90 years, lived in under 30 US areas, and enrolled virtually. Participants' reported clinical history set cohort assignment. Per the authors' pipeline: Counts of nucleated cells, estimated from reference gene primer amplification, were obtained. The method was immunoSEQ multiplex PCR; TCRdb's version includes in-frame clones alone and lacks a portion of them. Clonal size and the V and J genes are those of that table, whereas D and trimming came from the DNA. Here the sample spans 300,000 to 450,000 clones, around 87% being singletons. The CDR3 loop spans 17 amino acids. V shed 4 bases and J 4 bases; nucleotides not matched to a gene: 15. In germline, CDR1 is LGHNA, CDR2 YNFKEQ.

Sequenced sample: PBMCs or T cells enriched from blood (not recorded which). The sequence came from a man younger than 45 who had recovered from COVID-19. The chain recombines TRBV4-2 with TRBJ1-1; the match to TRBD1 covers 7 bases. CDR3 coding DNA: TGTGCCAGCAGCCTGGGTGGGCTTACAGGGGCGTTCACTGAAGCTTTCTTT. Residues: CASSLGGLTGAFTEAFF.